These 20 T cell receptor beta chains were all obtained from the same sample, sequenced in a study of sequential checkpoint blockade in melanoma. Produced via immunoSEQ multiplex PCR; TCRdb's table is partial and in-frame only. The sample lists 9,500 to 12,000 clones, less than 80% occurring once. Sample treatment: randomized to nivolumab then ipilimumab (arm A) or the reverse (arm B). Sample: CD8+ T cells sorted from blood (inferred from file names), taken from a patient given nivolumab and ipilimumab in sequence. These receptors came from a human donor with melanoma.

V usage is TRBV2 and J usage is TRBJ1-1, with 7 bases that match TRBD1. CDR1 and CDR2 (germline): SNHLY, FYNNEI. This CDR3 has 12 amino acids. V trimming: 7 bases; J trimming: 5 bases; junction bases outside the gene matches: 4. CDR3 residues: CASKGGRTEAFF. The CDR3 nucleotides read TGTGCCAGCAAAGGGGGCCGAACTGAAGCTTTCTTT.

This clone appeared a few times. V gene TRBV4-2 combines with J gene TRBJ2-7; D possibly corresponds to TRBD2 (7 bases). From germline, CDR1 is LGHNA and CDR2 YNFKEQ. The CDR3 consists of 15 residues. Trimming removed 0 bases from V and 7 bases from J, with 16 bases in between. The CDR3 nucleotides read TGTGCCAGCAGCCAAGAGGAGGGGGGGCAGTGGGAGCAGTACTTC. Residues: CASSQEEGGQWEQYF.

The chain couples TRBV9 to TRBJ1-4, with D possibly being TRBD1 (5 bases). V was cut by 1 base and J by 8 bases, with 12 bases left in between. The CDR3 length is 14 residues. The germline CDR1 and CDR2 sequences are SGDLS and YYNGEE. CDR3 coding DNA: TGTGCCAGCAGCGTAAATCAGGGTGGGGAAAAACTGTTTTTT. Protein: CASSVNQGGEKLFF.

This clone was recorded a few times. This rearrangement joins TRBV19 to TRBJ1-2; D is ambiguous. Germline V gene sequence: CDR1 LNHDA, CDR2 SQIVND (reference sequence). The CDR3 has 12 residues. Trimming removed 1 base at V and 6 bases at J, with 6 bases between. The DNA for the CDR3 is TGTGCCAGTAGTATAGGAGGGAATGGCTACACCTTC. This translates into CASSIGGNGYTF.

The chain recombines TRBV2 with TRBJ1-1, with a weak D call TRBD1 (6 bases). The germline V gene encodes CDR1 SNHLY and CDR2 FYNNEI. CDR3 size: 13 residues. V was pared by 5 bases and J by 3 bases, with 10 bases between. CDR3 region: CASSQGWYTEAFF. As DNA, the CDR3 is TGTGCCAGCAGTCAGGGGTGGTACACTGAAGCTTTCTTT.

The chain employs TRBV29-1 and TRBJ2-2, with D possibly matching TRBD1 (5 bases). The ends were cut back, 3 bases at V and 0 bases at J, with 14 bases in the middle. The CDR3 has 16 residues. Per germline, CDR1 SQVTM and CDR2 ANQGSEA. CDR3 region: CSVDGVPGSNTGELFF. The DNA for the CDR3 is TGCAGCGTTGATGGAGTTCCAGGGTCGAACACCGGGGAGCTGTTTTTT.

The gene calls are TRBV9 and TRBJ2-7; D call uncertain. This CDR3 contains 14 residues. Trimming cost V 10 bases and J 6 bases, with 23 bases left between them. From germline, CDR1 is SGDLS and CDR2 YYNGEE. The CDR3 loop is CASSLDSITGEQYF. The DNA for the CDR3 is TGTGCCTCCTCCCTCGACTCGATTACGGGCGAGCAGTACTTC.

The chain has TRBV19 and TRBJ2-3; 10 positions agree with TRBD2. The CDR3 totals 17 residues. V trimming: 8 bases; J trimming: 0 bases; junction bases outside the gene matches: 11. Per the germline V gene, CDR1 is LNHDA and CDR2 is SQIVND (reference sequence). This CDR3 reads CASLASLAGGSTDTQYF. In DNA, the CDR3 is TGTGCCAGTCTGGCCTCCTTAGCGGGGGGTAGCACAGATACGCAGTATTTT.

This clone was seen only once. The V and J genes are TRBV5-1 and TRBJ2-3; 9 nucleotides agree with TRBD2. J lost 3 bases, V lost 0 bases, and 8 bases had no gene match. The CDR3 sequence is 17 residues long. CDR1 is SGHRS, CDR2 YFSETQ, per germline. The CDR3: CASSLEAGGGPTDTQYF. The CDR3 DNA follows: TGCGCCAGCAGCTTGGAGGCGGGAGGGGGACCGACAGATACGCAGTATTTT.

The chain carries TRBV19 and TRBJ1-1, with no clear D. V was clipped by 5 bases and J by 1 base, with 8 bases between them. The CDR3 is 13 amino acids. CDR1 LNHDA and CDR2 SQIVND come from the germline V gene (reference sequence). CDR3 in amino acids: CASSVVPNTEAFF. For the CDR3, the DNA is TGTGCCAGTAGTGTCGTTCCGAACACTGAAGCTTTCTTT. The full variable domain, completed using reference TRBV19 and TRBJ1-1, is DGGITQSPKYLFRKEGQNVTLSCEQNLNHDAMYWYRQDPGQGLRLIYYSQIVNDFQKGDIAEGYSVSREKKESFPLTVTSAQKNPTAFYLCASSVVPNTEAFFGQGTRLTVV.

This clone was recorded a few times. The chain is built from TRBV7-9 and TRBJ2-7; 12 bases agree with TRBD2. Germline trimming cut 4 bases from V and 3 bases from J; bases unmatched to any gene: 13. Germline V gene sequence: CDR1 SEHNR, CDR2 FQNEAQ (reference sequence). CDR3 size: 18 residues. The CDR3 protein is CASSCPLAGGPRCYEQYF. The CDR3, as DNA: TGTGCCAGCAGCTGCCCACTAGCGGGAGGTCCCAGGTGCTACGAGCAGTACTTC.

The chain couples TRBV2 to TRBJ2-7, with D unclear. The CDR3 sequence is 11 residues long. In germline, CDR1 is SNHLY, CDR2 FYNNEI. Trimming took 6 bases from V and 7 from J, leaving 10 bases between them. CDR3 protein: CASRAFHEQYF. The CDR3 DNA reads TGTGCCAGCAGAGCGTTCCATGAGCAGTACTTC.

This rearrangement joins TRBV5-6 to TRBJ2-7; TRBD2 matches 11 bases. Germline trimming cut 5 bases from V and 2 bases from J; bases unmatched to any gene: 6. The CDR3 contains 15 residues. From germline, CDR1 is SGHDT and CDR2 YYEEEE. CDR3 sequence: CASSEVSGGAYEQYF. CDR3 nucleotide sequence: TGTGCCAGCAGTGAGGTTAGCGGGGGGGCCTACGAGCAGTACTTC.

This chain connects TRBV6-5 to TRBJ2-2; the D is unclear. CDR1 and CDR2 from the germline V gene are MNHEY and SVGAGI. Trimming removed 2 bases from V and 8 bases from J, with 12 bases in between. This CDR3 region has 14 residues. The CDR3 here is CASSYTLSAGELFF. In nucleotides, the CDR3 is TGTGCCAGCAGTTACACCCTCAGTGCAGGGGAGCTGTTTTTT.

The CDR3 sequence: CASSQEVTSGRAGTQYF. The CDR3 region has the DNA TGCGCCAGCAGCCAAGAGGTGACTAGCGGGAGGGCGGGTACGCAGTATTTT. The chain couples TRBV4-3 to TRBJ2-3, with 14 positions matching TRBD2. V lost 0 bases, J lost 8 bases, and 7 bases stayed unmatched. CDR1 and CDR2 from the germline V gene are LGHNA and YSLEER. CDR3 length equals 17 residues.

The chain carries TRBV9 and TRBJ1-5; no firm D call. V shed 0 bases and J shed 4 bases, with 11 bases lying between them. The CDR3 is made up of 15 amino acids. Germline V gene sequence: CDR1 SGDLS, CDR2 YYNGEE. The CDR3 DNA follows: TGTGCCAGCAGCGTAGGGGCAGGACTAAATCAGCCCCAGCATTTT. It codes for CASSVGAGLNQPQHF.

The chain couples TRBV19 to TRBJ2-7; D possibly corresponds to TRBD1 (6 bases). CDR1 and CDR2 (germline): LNHDA, SQIVND (reference sequence). Trimming took off 1 base at V and 2 bases at J, with 12 bases between the two ends. The CDR3 contains 15 residues. CDR3: CASSIGTAPTYEQYF. Here the CDR3 DNA reads TGTGCCAGTAGTATAGGGACAGCTCCTACCTACGAGCAGTACTTC.

The rearrangement joins TRBV14 to TRBJ2-1; 8 bases are a match to TRBD2. Germline V lookup: CDR1 SGHDN, CDR2 FVKESK. After removal of 5 bases from V and 8 bases from J, the junction contained 8 bases not matched to a gene. The CDR3 length is 14 residues. The CDR3 DNA is TGTGCCAGCAGCTTCGCGGGGGGTTTCGATGAGCAGTTCTTC. Encoded protein: CASSFAGGFDEQFF.

V is TRBV7-2 and J is TRBJ2-7; 10 nucleotides agree with TRBD2. V gave up 0 bases and J gave up 0 bases; unmatched junction bases: 5. This CDR3 region has 17 residues. CDR1 is SGHTA, CDR2 FQGNSA, per germline. The CDR3 here is CASSLAGWTSGSYEQYF. DNA of the CDR3: TGTGCCAGCAGCTTAGCGGGATGGACTAGCGGCTCCTACGAGCAGTACTTC. Based on the CDR3 plus reference TRBV7-2 and TRBJ2-7, the full variable domain is GAGVSQSPSNKVTEKGKDVELRCDPISGHTALYWYRQSLGQGLEFLIYFQGNSAPDKSGLPSDRFSAERTGGSVSTLTIQRTQQEDSAVYLCASSLAGWTSGSYEQYFGPGTRLTVT.

This rearrangement joins TRBV2 to TRBJ1-2, with D perhaps TRBD1 (5 bases). Per the germline V gene, CDR1 is SNHLY and CDR2 is FYNNEI. V was clipped by 8 bases and J by 8 bases, with 18 bases between them. The CDR3 runs 13 residues. This CDR3 reads CASPQDKIGGYTF. The DNA for the CDR3 is TGTGCCAGCCCACAGGACAAGATTGGGGGCTACACCTTC.